Shown below are 18 T cell receptor beta chains from a single sample sequenced in a study of CD8 T cells in Susac syndrome. After extraction with the RNeasy kit, roughly 0.5 to 1 ug of the RNA was reverse transcribed using random hexamers. TCRdb re-analysed the immunoSEQ multiplex PCR reads in MiXCR, keeping a single row per CDR3 protein. Of some 75,000 distinct CDR3 sequences listed, around 93% are singletons. The sample was CD8+ T cells from PBMCs. These receptors all come from a human donor with Susac syndrome.

The chain is built from TRBV15 and TRBJ2-5; D possibly corresponds to TRBD1 (5 bases). The CDR3 sequence is 15 residues long. Germline CDR1 and CDR2: LNHNV and YYDKDF (reference sequence). Deletions cut 0 bases from V and 5 bases from J, with 13 bases between. CDR3 residues: CATSRDPGSWETQYF. The DNA for the CDR3 is TGTGCCACCAGCAGAGATCCAGGGTCTTGGGAGACCCAGTACTTC.

V is TRBV6-4 and J is TRBJ2-3; tentative D call: TRBD2 (5 bases). The CDR3 covers 13 residues. CDR1 is MRHNA and CDR2 is SNTAGT in the germline V gene. The germline V and J ends were trimmed by 3 bases and 3 bases, with 7 bases remaining between them. The CDR3 protein is CASSEGRTDTQYF. CDR3 nucleotides: TGTGCCAGCAGTGAAGGGAGAACAGATACGCAGTATTTT.

V usage is TRBV2 and J usage is TRBJ2-1, with D hard to call. Germline loops: CDR1 SNHLY, CDR2 FYNNEI. Trimming cost V 4 bases and J 5 bases, with 3 bases left between them. This CDR3 is 11 amino acids long. CDR3 in amino acids: CASSANNEQFF. In nucleotides, the CDR3 is TGTGCCAGCAGTGCTAACAATGAGCAGTTCTTC.

The chain combines TRBV20-1 with TRBJ2-7; D possibly uses TRBD1 or TRBD2 (7 bases each). The CDR3 loop spans 12 amino acids. Germline V lookup: CDR1 DFQATT, CDR2 SNEGSKA (reference sequence). CDR3 protein: CTAGGVLKEQYF. The CDR3, as DNA: TGCACCGCAGGGGGGGTCTTAAAGGAGCAGTACTTC.

The rearrangement uses TRBV12-5 and TRBJ2-1; D is undetermined. Trimming removed 0 bases from V and 10 bases from J, with 4 bases in between. Germline V gene data show CDR1 as LGHNT and CDR2 as FRNRAP. The CDR3 sequence is 11 residues long. DNA of the CDR3: TGTGCTAGTGGTTTGGTACAAGAGCAGTTCTTC. This encodes CASGLVQEQFF.

The rearrangement links TRBV29-1 to TRBJ2-7; 7 positions match TRBD1. Trimming at V came to 6 bases and at J to 2 bases, leaving 7 bases not matched to a gene. Germline V CDR1 and CDR2: SQVTM, ANQGSEA. This CDR3 is 13 amino acids long. CDR3 region: CSVQTGPTYEQYF. The DNA for the CDR3 is TGCAGCGTCCAGACAGGGCCAACCTACGAGCAGTACTTC.

The CDR3 protein is CASSMGETQYF. CDR3 nucleotide sequence: TGTGCCAGTAGTATGGGAGAGACCCAGTACTTC. The J gene is TRBJ2-5, the V gene TRBV19; no clear D gene. Germline V gene data show CDR1 as LNHDA and CDR2 as SQIVND (reference sequence). This CDR3 contains 11 residues. V was cut by 3 bases and J by 4 bases, with 3 bases left in between. Combining the CDR3 with reference TRBV19 and TRBJ2-5 gives the whole variable domain DGGITQSPKYLFRKEGQNVTLSCEQNLNHDAMYWYRQDPGQGLRLIYYSQIVNDFQKGDIAEGYSVSREKKESFPLTVTSAQKNPTAFYLCASSMGETQYFGPGTRLLVL.

The chain employs TRBV7-9 and TRBJ1-3, with 8 bases matching TRBD1. Trimming removed 6 bases from V and 0 bases from J; junction bases left unmatched: 10. The length of the CDR3 is 17 residues. Germline-derived CDR1 and CDR2 are SEHNR and FQNEAQ (reference sequence). The CDR3, as DNA: TGTGCCAGCAGGGGACAGGCGGCTTCCCTCTCTGGAAACACCATATATTTT. Protein product: CASRGQAASLSGNTIYF.

CDR3 sequence: CSVQTRQGANTGELFF. CDR3 DNA: TGCAGCGTTCAAACTAGACAGGGGGCGAACACCGGGGAGCTGTTTTTT. The chain is built from TRBV29-1 and TRBJ2-2; 9 bases match TRBD1. The CDR3 extends over 16 amino acids. The ends lost 5 bases at V and 0 bases at J; junction bases unmatched: 7. CDR1 is SQVTM and CDR2 is ANQGSEA in the germline V gene.

This sequence joins TRBV27 and TRBJ1-5, with D uncertain. This CDR3 has 13 residues. The V end was cut by 5 bases, the J end by 8 bases, with 13 bases between. Germline CDR1 and CDR2: MNHEY and SMNVEV (reference sequence). CDR3 loop: CASSATTVEPQHF. CDR3 nucleotide sequence: TGTGCCAGCAGTGCCACTACCGTGGAGCCCCAGCATTTT.

The V and J genes are TRBV4-3 and TRBJ2-1; possibly TRBD1 for D (6 bases). The CDR3 spans 16 residues. The V and J ends lost 1 base and 4 bases respectively, with 14 bases between them. The germline V gene has CDR1 LGHNA and CDR2 YSLEER. The CDR3 region has the DNA TGCGCCAGCAGCCAAGGGGATGCAGGGGCGTACAATGAGCAGTTCTTC. It specifies CASSQGDAGAYNEQFF.

This clonotype was recorded only once. The chain recombines TRBV6-6 with TRBJ2-2; D is unclear. Germline assignment: CDR1 MNHNY and CDR2 SVGAGI (reference sequence). Between the trimmed V and J ends, which lost 0 bases and 2 bases, there was a span of 4 bases. The CDR3 is 14 residues long. As DNA, the CDR3 is TGTGCCAGCAGTTACTCGACAAACACCGGGGAGCTGTTTTTT. Translated, it gives CASSYSTNTGELFF.

This chain links TRBV7-9 with TRBJ1-4, with D uncertain. From germline, CDR1 is SEHNR and CDR2 FQNEAQ (reference sequence). Trimming removed 5 bases at V and 8 bases at J, with 18 bases between. The CDR3 runs to 15 residues. The DNA of the CDR3 is TGTGCCAGCAGCCCCTCCCCAGAGGGTTTCGAAAAACTGTTTTTT. Translated: CASSPSPEGFEKLFF. The entire variable domain, with the rest obtained from reference TRBV7-9 and TRBJ1-4, is as follows: DTGVSQNPRHKITKRGQNVTFRCDPISEHNRLYWYRQTLGQGPEFLTYFQNEAQLEKSRLLSDRFSAERPKGSFSTLEIQRTEQGDSAMYLCASSPSPEGFEKLFFGSGTQLSVL.

This chain links TRBV19 with TRBJ2-5; possibly TRBD1 for D (6 bases). CDR1 LNHDA and CDR2 SQIVND come from the germline V gene (reference sequence). The CDR3 contains 16 residues. The V end was cut by 5 bases, the J end by 4 bases, with 20 bases between. CDR3 in DNA: TGTGCCAGTAGTGGCCCCGGGACAACCTCGGGAGAGACCCAGTACTTC. It encodes CASSGPGTTSGETQYF.

The J gene is TRBJ2-2, the V gene TRBV7-9; 11 positions agree with TRBD2. The CDR3 has 15 amino acids. Germline-derived CDR1 and CDR2 are SEHNR and FQNEAQ (reference sequence). V gave up 4 bases and J gave up 3 bases; unmatched junction bases: 1. Written as DNA, the CDR3 is TGTGCCAGCAGCTCTAGCGGGGGGCACACCGGGGAGCTGTTTTTT. This codes for CASSSSGGHTGELFF.

The rearrangement uses TRBV14 and TRBJ2-5; TRBD2 might be the D (5 bases). The germline gives CDR1 SGHDN, CDR2 FVKESK. V lost 1 base and J 3 bases, leaving 30 bases between the germline ends. The CDR3 runs to 21 residues. CDR3 residues: CASSQVDQEGDSHRDEETQYF. CDR3 nucleotide sequence: TGTGCCAGCAGCCAAGTGGACCAAGAGGGCGACTCGCACCGTGATGAAGAGACCCAGTACTTC.

V is TRBV6-5 and J is TRBJ1-2; D is undetermined. Germline CDR1 reads MNHEY; CDR2 reads SVGAGI. V was shortened by 0 bases and J by 3 bases, with 8 bases between the two germline ends. The CDR3 sequence is 14 residues long. CDR3 DNA sequence: TGTGCCAGCAGTTACTCGACGGGAGACTATGGCTACACCTTC. Its protein is CASSYSTGDYGYTF.

V usage is TRBV10-3 and J usage is TRBJ1-1, with a weak D call TRBD1 (5 bases). CDR1 is ENHRY and CDR2 is SYGVKD in the germline V gene. V lost 6 bases and J 5 bases, leaving 7 bases between the germline ends. CDR3 size: 11 residues. CDR3 sequence: CAIRRGTEAFF. In nucleotides, the CDR3 is TGTGCCATCAGAAGGGGTACTGAAGCTTTCTTT.